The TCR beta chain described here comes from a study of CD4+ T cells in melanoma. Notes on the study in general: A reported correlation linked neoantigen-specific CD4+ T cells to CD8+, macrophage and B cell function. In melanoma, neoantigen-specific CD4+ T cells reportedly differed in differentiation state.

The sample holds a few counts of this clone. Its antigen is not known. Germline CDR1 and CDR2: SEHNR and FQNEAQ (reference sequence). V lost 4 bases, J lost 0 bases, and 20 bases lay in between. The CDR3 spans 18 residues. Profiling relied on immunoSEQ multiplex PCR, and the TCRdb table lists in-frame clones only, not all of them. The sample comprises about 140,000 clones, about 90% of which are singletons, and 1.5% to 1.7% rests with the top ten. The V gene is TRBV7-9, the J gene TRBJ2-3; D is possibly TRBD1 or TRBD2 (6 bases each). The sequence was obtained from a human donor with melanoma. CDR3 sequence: CASSSRVSGAGSTDTQYF. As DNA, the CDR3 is TGTGCCAGCAGCTCTCGCGTGTCGGGGGCGGGGAGCACAGATACGCAGTATTTT.